This TCR beta chain was retrieved from a study of early T cells in non-severe SARS-CoV-2 infection listed by TCRdb under 2021. Describing the broader study: Bulk RNA from unsorted whole blood was used for TCR sequencing, so alpha and beta chains could not be paired.

The study was a case-control design nested within a healthcare worker cohort in London, UK, with weekly nasopharyngeal swab PCR tests and blood sampling. Healthcare workers were recruited during the week of the UK lockdown, between 23 and 31 March 2020, and followed weekly for up to about 15 weeks. Reading from cysteine to phenylalanine, the CDR3 counts 17 amino acids. This entry keeps only the CDR3 DNA: 51 bases, framed from base 1. Cut back by 4 bases and 3 bases, the V and J ends lie 21 bases apart. Looking up the germline V gene yields CDR1 KGHSH and CDR2 LQKENI. A note on this clonotype: The antigen it binds to is not known. No qualities accompany the bases; no much larger clone lies one base away.

Library generation was performed with 5' RACE. The sequencer listed for this sample is NextSeq 500. To correct for sequencing error and PCR bias, the TCR library protocol tagged individual cDNA molecules with unique molecular identifiers. Both TCR alpha and beta chains were sequenced, and tight co-correlation was observed between alpha and beta sequence abundances in each sample. Per the source publication's procedure: V gene, J gene and CDR3 annotation of TCR sequences was performed with Decombinator V4. TCRs were defined as expanded if a significant change between any two time points was detected under a Poisson model with p below 0.0001. TCR abundances were normalised to the total number of TCRs sequenced per sample and were expressed as counts per million. TRAV1-2 paired with TRAJ12, TRAJ20 or TRAJ33 defined MAIT TCRs, while TRAV10 paired with TRAJ18 defined iNKT TCRs. VDJdb, accessed 1 November 2021, was searched for CMV, EBV and SARS-CoV-2 annotated TCRs, with TCRs annotated for multiple antigens excluded. TCRdb reprocessing: public reads trimmed at Q25 with fastp, clones called with MiXCR, in-frame beta chains kept. Every CDR3 protein is listed once, alongside the most common genes and DNA of its rows. What appears here as the V and J calls and clone size reflects TCRdb's work, not the paper's. Here the sample has 70,000 or so distinct CDR3 sequences; approximately 15% occur a single time. Around 15% of the sample lies in the top ten.

Study-wide findings and limitations: VDJdb matching was skewed toward anti-spike CD8 responses and likely underestimated virus-specific expansions by missing private and CD4 specificities.

Sequenced: whole blood. The chain is made from TRBV18 and TRBJ1-1; the D segment could be TRBD1, given 6 matching bases. This TCR derives from an adult who was a healthcare worker with PCR-confirmed SARS-CoV-2 infection or an uninfected control (not recorded which). CDR3 sequence: CASSLLPPDSGYTEAFF. The DNA reads as follows: TGTGCCAGCTCACTTCTCCCTCCGGACAGCGGATACACTGAAGCTTTCTTT.